A selection of T cell receptor beta chains follows, all from one sample in a study of blood T cell repertoires in COVID-19. Generated by immunoSEQ multiplex PCR, the TCRdb table keeps only in-frame clones and is missing some. The sample has hundreds of thousands of clones, around 83% seen once. Sequencing was carried out using peripheral blood. The receptors here all came from a woman aged 45-65 years with acute or convalescent COVID-19. Both conserved end residues are part of each CDR3. D genes are given only for firm matches. Size values are once, few and many counts, or a class for expanded clones, and some rows have none.

J gene: TRBJ2-1; D gene: .; V gene: TRBV2; clone size: .; CDR3 length: 15; CDR3 DNA: TGTGCCAGCAGCATTACTAGAACCTCCTACAATGAGCAGTTCTTC; CDR3 protein: CASSITRTSYNEQFF
J gene: TRBJ1-4; D gene: .; V gene: TRBV5-6; clone size: .; CDR3 length: 14; CDR3 DNA: TGTGCCAGCAGCGGCGGCGTCTCGGCTGAAAAACTGTTTTTT; CDR3 protein: CASSGGVSAEKLFF
J gene: TRBJ1-6; D gene: .; V gene: TRBV11-1; clone size: .; CDR3 length: 16; CDR3 DNA: TGTGCCAGCAGCCTTGTGGGTCAGGGGAACAAGTCACCCCTCCACTTT; CDR3 protein: CASSLVGQGNKSPLHF
J gene: TRBJ1-2; D gene: TRBD1; V gene: TRBV4-1; clone size: .; CDR3 length: 15; CDR3 DNA: TGCGCCAGCAGCCAAGGGGACAGGGGGGGCTATGGCTACACCTTC; CDR3 protein: CASSQGDRGGYGYTF
J gene: TRBJ2-7; D gene: TRBD2; V gene: TRBV28; clone size: .; CDR3 length: 14; CDR3 DNA: TGTGCCAGCACCTTAGGACTAGAAGGAACCGAGCAGTACTTC; CDR3 protein: CASTLGLEGTEQYF
J gene: TRBJ2-3; D gene: .; V gene: TRBV5-1; clone size: .; CDR3 length: 18; CDR3 DNA: TGCGCCAGCAGCTTTGCGTCATCGGGATCCTCCCGCACAGATACGCAGTATTTT; CDR3 protein: CASSFASSGSSRTDTQYF
J gene: TRBJ1-1; D gene: .; V gene: TRBV6-5; clone size: .; CDR3 length: 12; CDR3 DNA: TGTGCCAGCAGTCGCGGCGGGACCGAAGCTTTCTTT; CDR3 protein: CASSRGGTEAFF
J gene: TRBJ2-7; D gene: .; V gene: TRBV6-6; clone size: .; CDR3 length: 17; CDR3 DNA: TGTGCCAGCAGTGGATCTGCGGCTGGAGGGGTAATCCACGAGCAGTACTTC; CDR3 protein: CASSGSAAGGVIHEQYF
J gene: TRBJ1-2; D gene: .; V gene: TRBV3-1/TRBV3-2; clone size: .; CDR3 length: 11; CDR3 DNA: TGTGCCAGCAGCCTTCAGACAGGTTACACCTTC; CDR3 protein: CASSLQTGYTF
J gene: TRBJ1-6; D gene: .; V gene: TRBV27; clone size: .; CDR3 length: 15; CDR3 DNA: TGTGCCAGCAGTTTATTACAGGTCGATAATTCACCCCTCCACTTT; CDR3 protein: CASSLLQVDNSPLHF
J gene: TRBJ2-6; D gene: .; V gene: TRBV18; clone size: .; CDR3 length: 15; CDR3 DNA: TGTGCCAGCTCACCTCAGGTCTCTGGGGCCAACGTCCTGACTTTC; CDR3 protein: CASSPQVSGANVLTF
J gene: TRBJ2-5; D gene: .; V gene: TRBV11-2; clone size: .; CDR3 length: 13; CDR3 DNA: TGTGCCAGCAGCTTTGCGACAAAAGAGACCCAGTACTTC; CDR3 protein: CASSFATKETQYF
J gene: TRBJ2-3; D gene: .; V gene: TRBV19; clone size: .; CDR3 length: 14; CDR3 DNA: TGTGCCAGTAGTCCGGGAGCTAGCACAGATACGCAGTATTTT; CDR3 protein: CASSPGASTDTQYF
J gene: TRBJ1-6; D gene: .; V gene: TRBV5-1; clone size: many; CDR3 length: 12; CDR3 DNA: TGCGCCAGCAGCTTGGAGAGTTCACCCCTCCACTTT; CDR3 protein: CASSLESSPLHF
J gene: TRBJ1-4; D gene: TRBD1; V gene: TRBV4-2; clone size: .; CDR3 length: 15; CDR3 DNA: TGTGCCAGCAGCCAAGGACAGGGGCGGAATGAAAAACTGTTTTTT; CDR3 protein: CASSQGQGRNEKLFF
J gene: TRBJ1-2; D gene: .; V gene: TRBV27; clone size: .; CDR3 length: 15; CDR3 DNA: TGTGCCAGCAGTTCTGGGGGGGTTTCTGGCTATGGCTACACCTTC; CDR3 protein: CASSSGGVSGYGYTF
J gene: TRBJ1-1; D gene: TRBD1; V gene: TRBV7-9; clone size: .; CDR3 length: 15; CDR3 DNA: TGTGCCAGCAGCTTCGGGACAGGGATCTACACTGAAGCTTTCTTT; CDR3 protein: CASSFGTGIYTEAFF
J gene: TRBJ2-7; D gene: TRBD2; V gene: TRBV5-1; clone size: once; CDR3 length: 17; CDR3 DNA: TGCGCCAGCAGCTTCGGGACTAGCGGGATCGCGGTTAACGAGCAGTACTTC; CDR3 protein: CASSFGTSGIAVNEQYF
J gene: TRBJ2-2; D gene: TRBD1; V gene: TRBV9; clone size: .; CDR3 length: 16; CDR3 DNA: TGTGCCAGCAGCCAAAGACAGGGTATGGCCACCGGGGAGCTGTTTTTT; CDR3 protein: CASSQRQGMATGELFF
J gene: TRBJ1-1; D gene: TRBD1; V gene: TRBV5-5; clone size: .; CDR3 length: 14; CDR3 DNA: TGTGCCAGCAGTGAACAGGGGATCGGCACTGAAGCTTTCTTT; CDR3 protein: CASSEQGIGTEAFF
J gene: TRBJ2-5; D gene: .; V gene: TRBV5-1; clone size: .; CDR3 length: 15; CDR3 DNA: TGCGCCAGCAGCCGCGTCTCGGGGGTTGGAGAGACCCAGTACTTC; CDR3 protein: CASSRVSGVGETQYF
J gene: TRBJ2-5; D gene: TRBD2; V gene: TRBV5-1; clone size: .; CDR3 length: 14; CDR3 DNA: TGCGCCAGCAGCGCTGGCGGGGGGTCCGAGACCCAGTACTTC; CDR3 protein: CASSAGGGSETQYF
J gene: TRBJ1-2; D gene: .; V gene: TRBV19; clone size: few; CDR3 length: 15; CDR3 DNA: TGTGCCAGTAGGACCGGGCTGGGAGGTCCCTATGGCTACACCTTC; CDR3 protein: CASRTGLGGPYGYTF
J gene: TRBJ2-5; D gene: TRBD1; V gene: TRBV7-9; clone size: few; CDR3 length: 14; CDR3 DNA: TGTGCCAGCAGCTTACAGGGGGAGAGGGAGACCCAGTACTTC; CDR3 protein: CASSLQGERETQYF
J gene: TRBJ2-6; D gene: .; V gene: TRBV4-3; clone size: .; CDR3 length: 16; CDR3 DNA: TGCGCCAGCAGCCAAGGTCAGGGGCCTGGGGCCAACGTCCTGACTTTC; CDR3 protein: CASSQGQGPGANVLTF
J gene: TRBJ2-2; D gene: .; V gene: TRBV11-3; clone size: .; CDR3 length: 18; CDR3 DNA: TGTGCCAGCAGCTCCGAGGATCTAGGCCTTGGGAACACCGGGGAGCTGTTTTTT; CDR3 protein: CASSSEDLGLGNTGELFF
J gene: TRBJ1-4; D gene: TRBD1; V gene: TRBV28; clone size: .; CDR3 length: 15; CDR3 DNA: TGTGCCAGCAGTTTGACAGGGGCAACTAATGAAAAACTGTTTTTT; CDR3 protein: CASSLTGATNEKLFF
J gene: TRBJ2-6; D gene: TRBD2; V gene: TRBV19; clone size: .; CDR3 length: 16; CDR3 DNA: TGTGCCAGTAGTAGCACCCGGGGGGCTGGGGCCAACGTCCTGACTTTC; CDR3 protein: CASSSTRGAGANVLTF
J gene: TRBJ2-1; D gene: .; V gene: TRBV5-1; clone size: .; CDR3 length: 13; CDR3 DNA: TGCGCCAGCAACCAGATTGCGGGGGCTGAGCAGTTCTTC; CDR3 protein: CASNQIAGAEQFF
J gene: TRBJ1-2; D gene: TRBD1; V gene: TRBV14; clone size: .; CDR3 length: 19; CDR3 DNA: TGTGCCAGCAGCCAGGAGCGGGTCATGGGGACAGGGAGCCCCTATGGCTACACCTTC; CDR3 protein: CASSQERVMGTGSPYGYTF
J gene: TRBJ1-5; D gene: .; V gene: TRBV25-1; clone size: .; CDR3 length: 13; CDR3 DNA: TGTGCCAGCAGTGCCCAGGGCGTCCAGCCCCAGCATTTT; CDR3 protein: CASSAQGVQPQHF
J gene: TRBJ1-3; D gene: TRBD1; V gene: TRBV2; clone size: .; CDR3 length: 15; CDR3 DNA: TGTGCCAGCAGCCGGGACAGCCTCTCTGGAAACACCATATATTTT; CDR3 protein: CASSRDSLSGNTIYF
J gene: TRBJ1-2; D gene: TRBD1; V gene: TRBV7-2; clone size: .; CDR3 length: 12; CDR3 DNA: TGTGCCAGCAGCACTACAGGGGCAAGCTACACCTTC; CDR3 protein: CASSTTGASYTF
J gene: TRBJ2-5; D gene: TRBD2; V gene: TRBV5-1; clone size: once; CDR3 length: 18; CDR3 DNA: TGCGCCAGCAGCTTGGAATTTGGGAAGCGGGGGGGCTTTGAGACCCAGTACTTC; CDR3 protein: CASSLEFGKRGGFETQYF
J gene: TRBJ2-3; D gene: TRBD2; V gene: TRBV4-2; clone size: .; CDR3 length: 16; CDR3 DNA: TGTGCCAGCAGCCAGGGCCGGGGGGGCGAACGCGGAACGCAGTATTTT; CDR3 protein: CASSQGRGGERGTQYF
J gene: TRBJ1-1; D gene: TRBD1; V gene: TRBV7-9; clone size: .; CDR3 length: 14; CDR3 DNA: TGTGCCAGCAGCTTGGACAGGGTGAACACTGAAGCTTTCTTT; CDR3 protein: CASSLDRVNTEAFF
J gene: TRBJ2-1; D gene: .; V gene: TRBV3-1/TRBV3-2; clone size: .; CDR3 length: 14; CDR3 DNA: TGTGCCAGCAGCCAAGTAACAGCTGACAATGAGCAGTTCTTC; CDR3 protein: CASSQVTADNEQFF
J gene: TRBJ2-5; D gene: TRBD2; V gene: TRBV9; clone size: .; CDR3 length: 19; CDR3 DNA: TGTGCCAGCAGCGTAGATGTAGGGTCTAGCGGGCTGTACCAAGAGACCCAGTACTTC; CDR3 protein: CASSVDVGSSGLYQETQYF
J gene: TRBJ2-1; D gene: TRBD2; V gene: TRBV7-9; clone size: .; CDR3 length: 15; CDR3 DNA: TGTGCCAGCAGCCCCCGATATGAGTCTAGCGGGGGGCAGTTCTTC; CDR3 protein: CASSPRYESSGGQFF
J gene: TRBJ1-5; D gene: TRBD1; V gene: TRBV7-6; clone size: .; CDR3 length: 15; CDR3 DNA: TGTGCCAGCAGCTTAGACAGGGGTAGCAATCAGCCCCAGCATTTT; CDR3 protein: CASSLDRGSNQPQHF
J gene: TRBJ2-1; D gene: TRBD2; V gene: TRBV30; clone size: .; CDR3 length: 17; CDR3 DNA: TGTGCCTGGAGTGTATCAGAGGGACTAGCGATCTACAATGAGCAGTTCTTC; CDR3 protein: CAWSVSEGLAIYNEQFF
J gene: TRBJ1-1; D gene: TRBD1; V gene: TRBV7-3; clone size: .; CDR3 length: 16; CDR3 DNA: TGTGCCAGCAGCCCGACTGGGGACAGCATGAACACTGAAGCTTTCTTT; CDR3 protein: CASSPTGDSMNTEAFF
J gene: TRBJ2-2; D gene: TRBD1; V gene: TRBV19; clone size: .; CDR3 length: 13; CDR3 DNA: TGTGCCAGTAGGACAGGGGGCGCCGGGGAGCTGTTTTTT; CDR3 protein: CASRTGGAGELFF